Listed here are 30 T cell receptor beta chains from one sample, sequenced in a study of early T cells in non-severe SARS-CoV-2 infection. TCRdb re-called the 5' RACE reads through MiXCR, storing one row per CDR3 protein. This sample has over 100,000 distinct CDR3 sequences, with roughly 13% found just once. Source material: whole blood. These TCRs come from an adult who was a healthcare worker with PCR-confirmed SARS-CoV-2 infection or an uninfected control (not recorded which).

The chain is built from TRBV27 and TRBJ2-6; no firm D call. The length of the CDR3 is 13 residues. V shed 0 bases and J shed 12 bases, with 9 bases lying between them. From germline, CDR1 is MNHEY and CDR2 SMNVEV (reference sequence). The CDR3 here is CASSLSGVGVLTF. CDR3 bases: TGTGCCAGCAGTTTATCTGGGGTAGGCGTCCTGACTTTC.

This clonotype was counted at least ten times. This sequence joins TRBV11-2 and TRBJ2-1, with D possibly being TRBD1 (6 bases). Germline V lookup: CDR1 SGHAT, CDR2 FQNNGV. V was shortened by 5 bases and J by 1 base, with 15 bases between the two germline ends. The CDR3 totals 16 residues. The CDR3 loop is CASSPRPDRSYNEQFF. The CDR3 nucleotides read TGTGCCAGCAGCCCGAGGCCCGACAGGTCCTACAATGAGCAGTTCTTC.

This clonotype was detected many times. CDR3 nucleotide sequence: TGTGCCAGCAGTGACTCGAGTAGCAATGAGCAGTTCTTC. It translates to CASSDSSSNEQFF. The rearrangement joins TRBV6-4 to TRBJ2-1; D not certain. The CDR3 consists of 13 residues. Trimming cost V 0 bases and J 6 bases, with 6 bases left between them. CDR1 is MRHNA and CDR2 is SNTAGT in the germline V gene.

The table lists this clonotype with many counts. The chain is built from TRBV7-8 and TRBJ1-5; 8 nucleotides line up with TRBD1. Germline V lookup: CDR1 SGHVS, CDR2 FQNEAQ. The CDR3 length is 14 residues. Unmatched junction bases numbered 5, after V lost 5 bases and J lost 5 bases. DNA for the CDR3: TGTGCCAGCAGCAAAGGACAGGGAGATCAGCCCCAGCATTTT. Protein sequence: CASSKGQGDQPQHF.

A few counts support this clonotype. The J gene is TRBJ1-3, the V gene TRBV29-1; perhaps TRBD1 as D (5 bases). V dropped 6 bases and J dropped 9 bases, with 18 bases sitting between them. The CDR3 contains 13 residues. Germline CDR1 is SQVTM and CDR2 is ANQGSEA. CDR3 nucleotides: TGCAGCGTGCCGGGGACGGAGAGCGGCACCATATATTTT. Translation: CSVPGTESGTIYF. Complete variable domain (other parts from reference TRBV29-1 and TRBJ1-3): SAVISQKPSRDICQRGTSLTIQCQVDSQVTMMFWYRQQPGQSLTLIATANQGSEATYESGFVIDKFPISRPNLTFSTLTVSNMSPEDSSIYLCSVPGTESGTIYFGEGSWLTVV.

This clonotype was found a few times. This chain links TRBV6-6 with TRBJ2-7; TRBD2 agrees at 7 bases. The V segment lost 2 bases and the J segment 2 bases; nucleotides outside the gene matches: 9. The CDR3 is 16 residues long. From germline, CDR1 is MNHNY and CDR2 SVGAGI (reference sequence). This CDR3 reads CASSYAGGGGTYEQYF. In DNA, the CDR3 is TGTGCCAGCAGTTACGCTGGCGGGGGAGGTACCTACGAGCAGTACTTC.

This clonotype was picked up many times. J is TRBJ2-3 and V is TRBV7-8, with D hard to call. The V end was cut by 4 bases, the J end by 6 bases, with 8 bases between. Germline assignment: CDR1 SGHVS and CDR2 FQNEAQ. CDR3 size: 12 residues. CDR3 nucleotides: TGTGCCAGCAGCTCGGCCCAGGATACGCAGTATTTT. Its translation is CASSSAQDTQYF.

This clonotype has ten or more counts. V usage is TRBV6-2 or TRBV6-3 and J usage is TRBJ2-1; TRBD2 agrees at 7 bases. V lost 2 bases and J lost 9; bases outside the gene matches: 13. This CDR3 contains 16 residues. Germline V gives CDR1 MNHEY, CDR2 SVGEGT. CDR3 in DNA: TGTGCCAGCAGTTACGGTTCTAGCGGTACCTACGGTGAGCAGTTCTTC. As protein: CASSYGSSGTYGEQFF.

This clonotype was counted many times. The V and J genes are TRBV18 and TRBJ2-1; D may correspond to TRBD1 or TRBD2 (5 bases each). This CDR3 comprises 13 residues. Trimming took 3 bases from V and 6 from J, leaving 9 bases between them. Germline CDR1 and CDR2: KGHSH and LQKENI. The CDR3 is CASSPVGPNEQFF. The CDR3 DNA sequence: TGTGCCAGCTCACCTGTGGGACCCAATGAGCAGTTCTTC.

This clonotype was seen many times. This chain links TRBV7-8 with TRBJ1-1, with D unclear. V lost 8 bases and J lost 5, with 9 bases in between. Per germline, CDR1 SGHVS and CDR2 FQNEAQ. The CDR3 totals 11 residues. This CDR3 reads CASGTATEAFF. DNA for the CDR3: TGTGCCAGCGGTACCGCGACTGAAGCTTTCTTT.

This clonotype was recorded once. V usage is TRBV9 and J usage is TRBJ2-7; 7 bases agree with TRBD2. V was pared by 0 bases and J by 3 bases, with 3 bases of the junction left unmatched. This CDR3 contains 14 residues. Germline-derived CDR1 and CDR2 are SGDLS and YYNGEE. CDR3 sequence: CASSVASGHYEQYF. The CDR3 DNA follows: TGTGCCAGCAGCGTAGCTAGCGGTCACTACGAGCAGTACTTC.

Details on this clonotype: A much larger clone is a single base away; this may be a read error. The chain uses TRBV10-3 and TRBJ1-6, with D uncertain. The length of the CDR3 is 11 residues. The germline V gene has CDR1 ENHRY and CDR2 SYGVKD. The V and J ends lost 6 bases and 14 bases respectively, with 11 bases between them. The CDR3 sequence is CAIRGGSTLHF. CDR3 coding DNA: TGTGCCATCAGGGGCGGGAGTACCCTCCACTTT.

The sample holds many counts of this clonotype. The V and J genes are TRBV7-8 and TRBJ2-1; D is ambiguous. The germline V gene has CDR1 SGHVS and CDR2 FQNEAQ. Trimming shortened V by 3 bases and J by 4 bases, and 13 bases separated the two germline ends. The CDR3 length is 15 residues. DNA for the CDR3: TGTGCCAGCAGCTTTTCGGTGGACCAATACAATGAGCAGTTCTTC. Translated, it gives CASSFSVDQYNEQFF. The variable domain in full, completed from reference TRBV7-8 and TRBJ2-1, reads GAGVSQSPRYKVAKRGQDVALRCDPISGHVSLFWYQQALGQGPEFLTYFQNEAQLDKSGLPSDRFFAERPEGSVSTLKIQRTQQEDSAVYLCASSFSVDQYNEQFFGPGTRLTVL.

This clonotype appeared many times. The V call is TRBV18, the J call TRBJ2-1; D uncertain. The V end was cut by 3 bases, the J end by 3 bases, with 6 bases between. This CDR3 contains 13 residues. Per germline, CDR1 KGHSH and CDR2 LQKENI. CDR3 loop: CASSPPRYNEQFF. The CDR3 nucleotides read TGTGCCAGCTCACCCCCCCGCTACAATGAGCAGTTCTTC.

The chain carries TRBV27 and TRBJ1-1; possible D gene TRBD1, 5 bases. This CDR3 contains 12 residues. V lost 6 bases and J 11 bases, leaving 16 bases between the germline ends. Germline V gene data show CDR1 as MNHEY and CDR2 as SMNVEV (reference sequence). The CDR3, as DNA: TGTGCCAGCAGCCCTGTGGGGGGGTGGGCTTTCTTT. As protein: CASSPVGGWAFF.

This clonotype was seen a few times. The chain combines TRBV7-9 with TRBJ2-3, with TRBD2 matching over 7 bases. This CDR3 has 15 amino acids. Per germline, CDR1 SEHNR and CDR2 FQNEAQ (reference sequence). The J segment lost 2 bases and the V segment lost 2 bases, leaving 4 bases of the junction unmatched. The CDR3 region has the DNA TGTGCCAGCAGCTTATCTCTAGCGGCCACAGATACGCAGTATTTT. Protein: CASSLSLAATDTQYF.

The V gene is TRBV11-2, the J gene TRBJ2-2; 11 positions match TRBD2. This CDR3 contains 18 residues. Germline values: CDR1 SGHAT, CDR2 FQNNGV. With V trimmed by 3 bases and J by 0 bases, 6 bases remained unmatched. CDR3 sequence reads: CASSLWGLAEPNTGELFF. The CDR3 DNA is TGTGCCAGCAGCTTGTGGGGACTAGCGGAACCGAACACCGGGGAGCTGTTTTTT.

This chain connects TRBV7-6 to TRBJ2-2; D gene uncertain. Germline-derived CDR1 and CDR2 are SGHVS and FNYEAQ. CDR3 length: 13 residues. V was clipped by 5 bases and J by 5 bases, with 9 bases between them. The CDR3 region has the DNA TGTGCCAGCAGCCGCATACAAACCGGGGAGCTGTTTTTT. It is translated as CASSRIQTGELFF. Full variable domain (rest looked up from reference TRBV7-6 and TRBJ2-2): GAGVSQSPRYKVTKRGQDVALRCDPISGHVSLYWYRQALGQGPEFLTYFNYEAQQDKSGLPNDRFSAERPEGSISTLTIQRTEQRDSAMYRCASSRIQTGELFFGEGSRLTVL.

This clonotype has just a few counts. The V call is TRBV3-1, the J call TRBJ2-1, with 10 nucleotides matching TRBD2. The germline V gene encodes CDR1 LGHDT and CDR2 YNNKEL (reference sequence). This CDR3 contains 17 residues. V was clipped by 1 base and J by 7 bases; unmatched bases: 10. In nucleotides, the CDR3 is TGTGCCAGCAGCCAAGTAGGCGGGGGACTAGCGCTAAATGAGCAGTTCTTC. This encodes CASSQVGGGLALNEQFF.

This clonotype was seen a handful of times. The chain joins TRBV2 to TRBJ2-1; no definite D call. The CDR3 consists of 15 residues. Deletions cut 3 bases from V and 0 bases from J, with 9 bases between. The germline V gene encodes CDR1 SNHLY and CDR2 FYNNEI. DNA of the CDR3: TGTGCCAGCAGTGATGGCTTGAGCTCCTACAATGAGCAGTTCTTC. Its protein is CASSDGLSSYNEQFF.

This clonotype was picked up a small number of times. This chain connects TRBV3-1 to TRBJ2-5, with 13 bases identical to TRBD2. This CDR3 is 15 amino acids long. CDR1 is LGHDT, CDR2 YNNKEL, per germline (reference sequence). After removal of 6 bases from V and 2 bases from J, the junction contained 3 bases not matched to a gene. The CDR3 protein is CASSRTSGGQETQYF. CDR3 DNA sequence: TGTGCCAGCAGTCGGACTAGCGGGGGTCAAGAGACCCAGTACTTC.

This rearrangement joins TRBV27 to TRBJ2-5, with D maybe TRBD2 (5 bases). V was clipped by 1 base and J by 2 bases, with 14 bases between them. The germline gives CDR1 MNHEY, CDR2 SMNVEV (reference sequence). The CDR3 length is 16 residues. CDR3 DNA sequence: TGTGCCAGCAGTTTATTAGGTCGGGGTGAGCAAGAGACCCAGTACTTC. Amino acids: CASSLLGRGEQETQYF.

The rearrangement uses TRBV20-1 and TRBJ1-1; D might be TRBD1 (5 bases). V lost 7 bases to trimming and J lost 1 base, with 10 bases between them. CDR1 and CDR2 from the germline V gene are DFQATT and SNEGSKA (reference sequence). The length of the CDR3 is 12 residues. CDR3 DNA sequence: TGCAGTGGATGGACACCGAACACTGAAGCTTTCTTT. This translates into CSGWTPNTEAFF.

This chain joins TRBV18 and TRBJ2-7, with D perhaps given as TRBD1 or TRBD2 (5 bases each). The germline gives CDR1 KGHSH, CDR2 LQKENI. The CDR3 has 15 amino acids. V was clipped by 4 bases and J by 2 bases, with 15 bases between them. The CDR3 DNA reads TGTGCCAGCTCACTATCCGGGACGATACCCTACGAGCAGTACTTC. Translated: CASSLSGTIPYEQYF. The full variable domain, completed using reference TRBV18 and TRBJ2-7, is NAGVMQNPRHLVRRRGQEARLRCSPMKGHSHVYWYRQLPEEGLKFMVYLQKENIIDESGMPKERFSAEFPKEGPSILRIQQVVRGDSAAYFCASSLSGTIPYEQYFGPGTRLTVT.

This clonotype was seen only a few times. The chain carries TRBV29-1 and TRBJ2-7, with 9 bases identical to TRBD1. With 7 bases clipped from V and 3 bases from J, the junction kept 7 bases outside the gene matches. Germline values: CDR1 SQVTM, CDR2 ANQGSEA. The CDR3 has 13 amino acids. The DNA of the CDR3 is TGCAGCGCTGGGGACAGGGCAGACTACGAGCAGTACTTC. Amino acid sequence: CSAGDRADYEQYF.

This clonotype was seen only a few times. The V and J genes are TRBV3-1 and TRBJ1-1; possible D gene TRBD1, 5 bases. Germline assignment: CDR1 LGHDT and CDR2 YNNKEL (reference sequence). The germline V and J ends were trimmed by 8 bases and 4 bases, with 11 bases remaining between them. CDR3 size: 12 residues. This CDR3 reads CASPAGSTEAFF. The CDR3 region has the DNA TGTGCCAGCCCCGCAGGGAGCACTGAAGCTTTCTTT.

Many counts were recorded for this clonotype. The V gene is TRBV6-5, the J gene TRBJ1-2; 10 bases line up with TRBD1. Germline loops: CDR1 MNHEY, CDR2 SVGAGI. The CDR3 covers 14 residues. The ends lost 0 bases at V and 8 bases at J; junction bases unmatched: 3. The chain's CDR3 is CASSYSTGGEGYTF. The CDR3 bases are TGTGCCAGCAGTTACTCGACAGGGGGCGAGGGCTACACCTTC.

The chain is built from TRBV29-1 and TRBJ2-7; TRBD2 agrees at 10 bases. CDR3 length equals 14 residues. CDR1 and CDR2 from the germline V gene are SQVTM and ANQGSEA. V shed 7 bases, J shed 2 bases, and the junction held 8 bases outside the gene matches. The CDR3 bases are TGCAGCGCAATCCTAGCGGGAGCTGCCTACGAGCAGTACTTC. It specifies CSAILAGAAYEQYF.

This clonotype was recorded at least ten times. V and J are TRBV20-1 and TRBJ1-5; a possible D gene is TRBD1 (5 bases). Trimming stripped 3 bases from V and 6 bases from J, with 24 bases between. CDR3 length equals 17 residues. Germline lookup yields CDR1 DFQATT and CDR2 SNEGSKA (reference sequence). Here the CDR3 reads CSASAISRPGRGQPQHF. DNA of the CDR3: TGCAGTGCTAGCGCTATCTCCAGACCAGGGAGAGGTCAGCCCCAGCATTTT.

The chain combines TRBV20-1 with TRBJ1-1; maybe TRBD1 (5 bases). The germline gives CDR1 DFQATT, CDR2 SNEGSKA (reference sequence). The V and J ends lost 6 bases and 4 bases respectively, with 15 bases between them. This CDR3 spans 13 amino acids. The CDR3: CSADRQRGTEAFF. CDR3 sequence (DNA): TGCAGTGCCGACCGACAGCGGGGCACTGAAGCTTTCTTT.